This T cell receptor (beta chain) was sequenced during a study of cytomegalovirus exposure and HLA in healthy donors. This clone has a handful of counts. The antigen remains unidentified. PCR amplification relied on 60 Vbeta primers (plus 13 Jbeta primers). Profiled with immunoSEQ multiplex PCR; TCRdb holds only in-frame clones, not every one. The sample lists about 150,000 clones; 76% were seen once. The study, taken as a whole, reports: In vitro checks showed that a few CMV-associated chains really do target CMV antigens. The investigators catalogued 150 to 200 TCR beta chains as cytomegalovirus-associated. Rarity characterized most TCR sequences, yet some public TCRs appeared in many donors. As a later analysis showed, a missense DCLRE1C variant was linked to trimming of TCR beta V- and J-genes.

The CDR3 is 9 amino acids. The germline gives CDR1 SGDLS, CDR2 YYNGEE. The J gene is TRBJ2-5, the V gene TRBV9; D call uncertain. This clonotype was sampled from a female donor in good health and CMV-seropositive. The sequencing sample was made of PBMCs. The CDR3 is CYLVETQYF. The CDR3 DNA is TGTTACTTGGTAGAGACCCAGTACTTC.